One and the same sample provided the 14 T cell receptor beta chains below, sequenced in a study of T cell repertoires in cytomegalovirus infection (dated by TCRdb to the late 2010s). TCRdb names Illumina HiSeq 1500 as the instrument used. TCRdb trimmed the raw reads at Q25, called clones with MiXCR and kept productive beta chains. Rows are combined by CDR3 protein, so each entry shows the most common genes and DNA. Recorded for this sample are approximately 700,000 distinct CDR3 sequences; about 40% of them occurred a single time. The top ten clonotypes cover around 2.8% of the sample. The sample was PBMCs. These receptors all stem from a human donor in good health (CMV status not recorded). Some clones in this sample may be carry-over from other donors' samples.

V usage is TRBV7-9 and J usage is TRBJ2-7; D might be TRBD1 (7 bases). This CDR3 region has 17 residues. Per the germline V gene, CDR1 is SEHNR and CDR2 is FQNEAQ (reference sequence). V lost 2 bases to trimming and J lost 1 base, with 18 bases between them. This CDR3 reads CASSLIRGQGGSYEQYF. The CDR3 region has the DNA TGTGCCAGCAGCTTAATTCGTGGTCAGGGGGGATCCTACGAGCAGTACTTC.

This clonotype turned up a few times. The CDR3 region has the DNA TGTGCCAGCAGGCCAGGACACAGGAACACTGAAGCTTTCTTT. Protein sequence: CASRPGHRNTEAFF. The chain carries TRBV6-5 and TRBJ1-1; weak D call: TRBD1 (5 bases). Trimming cost V 6 bases and J 1 base, with 12 bases left between them. The CDR3 has 14 residues. Per germline, CDR1 MNHEY and CDR2 SVGAGI.

The chain carries TRBV7-2 and TRBJ2-1; TRBD2 is a possible D gene (5 bases). The germline V and J ends were trimmed by 5 bases and 6 bases, with 17 bases remaining between them. Germline V gene lookup returns CDR1 SGHTA and CDR2 FQGNSA. The CDR3 contains 15 residues. In nucleotides, the CDR3 is TGTGCCAGCAGCCGTAGCGATTCAAACTTCAATGAGCAGTTCTTC. Translating gives CASSRSDSNFNEQFF.

This clonotype has more than one count but fewer than ten. The chain uses TRBV29-1 and TRBJ2-7; TRBD1 matches at 8 bases. V shed 7 bases, J shed 0 bases, and the junction held 8 bases outside the gene matches. Germline-derived CDR1 and CDR2 are SQVTM and ANQGSEA. This CDR3 is 14 amino acids long. CDR3: CSAVGQGASYEQYF. The CDR3 nucleotides read TGCAGCGCCGTGGGGCAGGGGGCCTCCTACGAGCAGTACTTC.

This clonotype showed up just a few times. The gene calls are TRBV6-2 or TRBV6-3 and TRBJ1-5; D remains ambiguous. Trimming removed 0 bases from V and 1 base from J, with 7 bases in between. The V gene's germline CDR1 is MNHEY and CDR2 SVGEGT. The CDR3 contains 15 residues. The CDR3 bases are TGTGCCAGCAGTTACTCAGTCACCAGCAATCAGCCCCAGCATTTT. Protein product: CASSYSVTSNQPQHF.

Regarding this clonotype: A read error may produce the germline difference seen at one junction end. V gene TRBV10-2 combines with J gene TRBJ2-5; TRBD2 matches at 11 bases. This CDR3 spans 17 amino acids. Germline V gives CDR1 WSHSY, CDR2 SAAADI. The CDR3 DNA reads as TGCGCCAGCAGTGTACTAGCGGGGGCCCCCCCACAAGAGACCCAGTCCTTC. It specifies CASSVLAGAPPQETQSF.

About this clonotype: Relative to the germline gene, one junction end is altered; a read error may explain this. This chain joins TRBV4-1 and TRBJ2-5; weak D call: TRBD2 (7 bases). The CDR3 is made up of 16 amino acids. CDR1 MGHRA and CDR2 YSYEKL come from the germline V gene. The CDR3, as DNA: TGTGCCAGCAGCCAAGTGGGGGGGGCTAGTGCGGAGACCCAGTACTTC. Translating it yields CASSQVGGASAETQYF.

In regard to this clonotype: A read error is possible here, since a much larger clone lies one base away. This CDR3 fails to terminate in the conserved phenylalanine or tryptophan, so it likely reflects a read error. The chain uses TRBV7-2 and TRBJ2-2, with D hard to call. The germline CDR1 and CDR2 sequences are SGHTA and FQGNSA. The CDR3 totals 12 residues. The V gene lost 5 bases and the J gene lost 8 bases, with 9 bases spanning the gap. The CDR3 DNA sequence: TGTGCCAGCAGCCGACCGAGGGGGGAGCTGTTTTTG. Amino acids: CASSRPRGELFL.

A few counts support this clonotype. The chain joins TRBV2 to TRBJ2-7; unclear D gene. Trimming stripped 10 bases from V and 3 bases from J, with 10 bases between. The CDR3 loop spans 11 amino acids. Per the germline V gene, CDR1 is SNHLY and CDR2 is FYNNEI. CDR3 loop: CAIRMLYEQYF. CDR3 nucleotides: TGTGCCATCAGGATGCTCTACGAGCAGTACTTC.

In its sample, this clonotype was seen many times. The chain joins TRBV7-2 to TRBJ1-1; D not resolved. CDR1 is SGHTA, CDR2 FQGNSA, per germline. Trimming removed 2 bases from V and 0 bases from J, with 4 bases in between. The CDR3 length is 13 residues. CDR3 region: CASSLQMNTEAFF. DNA for the CDR3: TGTGCCAGCAGCTTACAAATGAACACTGAAGCTTTCTTT.

CDR3 sequence: CASSPSAAKAFF. The CDR3 coding sequence is TGTGCCAGCAGTCCTTCGGCCGCGAAAGCTTTCTTT. The chain has TRBV6-1 and TRBJ1-1; no clear D gene. Germline V gene lookup returns CDR1 MNHNS and CDR2 SASEGT. The V gene lost 5 bases and the J gene lost 9 bases, with 13 bases spanning the gap. The CDR3 has 12 residues.

V usage is TRBV12-3 or TRBV12-4 and J usage is TRBJ1-2; 7 bases are a match to TRBD1. V lost 8 bases and J lost 5; bases outside the gene matches: 8. The CDR3 spans 13 residues. The CDR3 nucleotides are TGTGCCAGCCAACCGGGACAGATTTATGGCTACACCTTC. Translated, it gives CASQPGQIYGYTF.

The V and J genes are TRBV28 and TRBJ2-2, with a tentative D call TRBD2 (6 bases). The V end lost 8 bases, the J end lost 7 bases, and 23 bases lay between the germline ends. The CDR3 is 16 amino acids. CDR1 and CDR2 (germline): MDHEN, SYDVKM. In nucleotides, the CDR3 is TGTGCCAGCTACAGAAGGACAACGGGGGATATCGGGGAGCTGTTTTTT. This codes for CASYRRTTGDIGELFF.

This clonotype was seen a handful of times. This rearrangement joins TRBV19 to TRBJ2-1; 7 nucleotides line up with TRBD2. The CDR3 loop spans 15 amino acids. Germline V CDR1 and CDR2: LNHDA, SQIVND (reference sequence). J gave up 12 bases and V 2 bases, and 13 bases lay outside the gene matches. CDR3 residues: CASSITPGGGQGQFF. Written as DNA, the CDR3 is TGTGCCAGTAGTATAACCCCAGGCGGGGGTCAAGGGCAGTTCTTC.